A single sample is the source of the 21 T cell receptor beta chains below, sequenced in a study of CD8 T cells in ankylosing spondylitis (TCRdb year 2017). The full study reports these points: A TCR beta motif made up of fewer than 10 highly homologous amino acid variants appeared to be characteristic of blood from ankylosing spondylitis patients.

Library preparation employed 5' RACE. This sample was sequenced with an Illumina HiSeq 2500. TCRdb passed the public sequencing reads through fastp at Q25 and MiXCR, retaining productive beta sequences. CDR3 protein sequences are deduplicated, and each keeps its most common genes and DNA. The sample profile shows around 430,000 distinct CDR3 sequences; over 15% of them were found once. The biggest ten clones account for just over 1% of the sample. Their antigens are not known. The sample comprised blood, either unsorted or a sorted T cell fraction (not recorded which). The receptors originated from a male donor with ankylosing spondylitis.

CDR3 loop: CASSPAGSYEQYF. DNA of the CDR3: TGTGCCAGCAGCCCGGCGGGGTCCTACGAGCAGTACTTC. The chain joins TRBV5-6 to TRBJ2-7; tentatively, D is TRBD2 (6 bases). Germline V CDR1 and CDR2: SGHDT, YYEEEE. CDR3 length: 13 amino acids. V was shortened by 4 bases and J by 1 base, with 9 bases between the two germline ends.

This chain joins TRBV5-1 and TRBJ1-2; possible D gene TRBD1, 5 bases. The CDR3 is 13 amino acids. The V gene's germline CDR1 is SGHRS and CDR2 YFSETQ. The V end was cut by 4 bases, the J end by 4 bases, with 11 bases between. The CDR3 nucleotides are TGCGCCAGCAGCAAGACAGAGCTCTATGGCTACACCTTC. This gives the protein CASSKTELYGYTF. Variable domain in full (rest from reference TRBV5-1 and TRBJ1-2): KAGVTQTPRYLIKTRGQQVTLSCSPISGHRSVSWYQQTPGQGLQFLFEYFSETQRNKGNFPGRFSGRQFSNSRSEMNVSTLELGDSALYLCASSKTELYGYTFGSGTRLTVV.

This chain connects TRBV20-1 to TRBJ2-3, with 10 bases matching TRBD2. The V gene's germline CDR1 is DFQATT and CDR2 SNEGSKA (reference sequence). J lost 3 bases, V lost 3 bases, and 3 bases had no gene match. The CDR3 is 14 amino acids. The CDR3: CSASSGRITDTQYF. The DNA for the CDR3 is TGCAGTGCTAGTAGCGGGAGGATAACAGATACGCAGTATTTT.

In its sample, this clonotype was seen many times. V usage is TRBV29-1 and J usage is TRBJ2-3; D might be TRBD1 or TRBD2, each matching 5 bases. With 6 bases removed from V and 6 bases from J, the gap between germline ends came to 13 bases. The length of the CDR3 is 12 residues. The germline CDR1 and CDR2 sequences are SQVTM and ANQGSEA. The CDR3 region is CSVLDEGDTQYF. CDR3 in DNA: TGCAGCGTCCTGGACGAGGGGGATACGCAGTATTTT.

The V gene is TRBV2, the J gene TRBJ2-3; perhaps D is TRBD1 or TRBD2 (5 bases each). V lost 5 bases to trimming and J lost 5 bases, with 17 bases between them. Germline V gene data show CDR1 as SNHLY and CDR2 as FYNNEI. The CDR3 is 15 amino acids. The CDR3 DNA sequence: TGTGCCAGCAGTAAAACCGGTCAGAGGGGAGATACGCAGTATTTT. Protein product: CASSKTGQRGDTQYF. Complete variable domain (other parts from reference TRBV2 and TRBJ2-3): EPEVTQTPSHQVTQMGQEVILRCVPISNHLYFYWYRQILGQKVEFLVSFYNNEISEKSEIFDDQFSVERPDGSNFTLKIRSTKLEDSAMYFCASSKTGQRGDTQYFGPGTRLTVL.

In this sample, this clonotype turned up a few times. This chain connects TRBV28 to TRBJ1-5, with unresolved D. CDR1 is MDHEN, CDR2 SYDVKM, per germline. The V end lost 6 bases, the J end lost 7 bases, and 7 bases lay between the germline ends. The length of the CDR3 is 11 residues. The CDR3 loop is CASSTGQPQHF. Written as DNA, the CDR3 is TGTGCCAGCAGCACGGGACAGCCCCAGCATTTT.

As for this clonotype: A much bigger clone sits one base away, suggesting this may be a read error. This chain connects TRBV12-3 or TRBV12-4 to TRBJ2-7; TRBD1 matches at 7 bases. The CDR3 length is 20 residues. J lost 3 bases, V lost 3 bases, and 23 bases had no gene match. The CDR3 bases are TGTGCCAGCAGTTTCAGTGATGGGCAGACTGGACAGGCTTTCTACTACGAGCAGTACTTC. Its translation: CASSFSDGQTGQAFYYEQYF.

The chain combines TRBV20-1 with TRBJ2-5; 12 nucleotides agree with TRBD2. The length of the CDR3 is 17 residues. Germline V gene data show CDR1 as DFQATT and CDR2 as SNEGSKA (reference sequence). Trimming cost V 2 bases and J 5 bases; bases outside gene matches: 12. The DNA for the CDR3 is TGCAGTGCTAGACCCCCGACTAGCGGGGGTAGGCTGGAGACCCAGTACTTC. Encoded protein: CSARPPTSGGRLETQYF.

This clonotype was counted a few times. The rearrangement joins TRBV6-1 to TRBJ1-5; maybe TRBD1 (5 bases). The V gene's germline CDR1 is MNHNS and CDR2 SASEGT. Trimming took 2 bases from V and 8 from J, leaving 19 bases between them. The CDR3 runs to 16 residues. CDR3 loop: CASSENWSGGEKPQHF. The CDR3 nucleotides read TGTGCCAGCAGTGAAAACTGGTCGGGGGGAGAAAAGCCCCAGCATTTT.

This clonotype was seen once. The CDR3 sequence: CASSYSQGARANVLTF. The CDR3 nucleotides read TGTGCCAGCAGTTACTCACAGGGGGCCAGGGCCAACGTCCTGACTTTC. This chain links TRBV6-5 with TRBJ2-6, with TRBD1 matching over 9 bases. Germline V CDR1 and CDR2: MNHEY, SVGAGI. After removal of 0 bases from V and 5 bases from J, the junction contained 2 bases not matched to a gene. The CDR3 contains 16 residues.

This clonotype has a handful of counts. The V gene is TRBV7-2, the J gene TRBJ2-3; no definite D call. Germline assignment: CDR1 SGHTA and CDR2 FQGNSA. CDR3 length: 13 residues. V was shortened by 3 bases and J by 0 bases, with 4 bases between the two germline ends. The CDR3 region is CASSFKSTDTQYF. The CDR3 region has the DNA TGTGCCAGCAGCTTTAAGAGCACAGATACGCAGTATTTT.

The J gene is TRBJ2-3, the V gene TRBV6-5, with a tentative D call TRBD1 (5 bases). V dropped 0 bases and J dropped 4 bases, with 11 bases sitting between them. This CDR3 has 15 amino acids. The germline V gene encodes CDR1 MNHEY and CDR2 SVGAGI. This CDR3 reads CASSYSPDRADTQYF. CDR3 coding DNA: TGTGCCAGCAGTTACTCTCCCGACAGAGCAGATACGCAGTATTTT.

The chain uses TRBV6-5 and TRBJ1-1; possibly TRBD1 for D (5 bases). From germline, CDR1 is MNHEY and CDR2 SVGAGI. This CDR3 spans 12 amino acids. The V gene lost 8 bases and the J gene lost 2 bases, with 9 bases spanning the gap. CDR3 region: CASYRSNTEAFF. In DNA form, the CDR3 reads TGTGCCAGCTACAGGTCCAACACTGAAGCTTTCTTT.

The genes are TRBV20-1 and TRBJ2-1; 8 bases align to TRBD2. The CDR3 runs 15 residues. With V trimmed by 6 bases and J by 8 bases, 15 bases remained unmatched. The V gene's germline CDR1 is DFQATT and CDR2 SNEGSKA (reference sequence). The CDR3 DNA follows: TGCAGTGCCGCTCATCGGCGGGAGGCTGTGGATGAGCAGTTCTTC. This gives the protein CSAAHRREAVDEQFF.

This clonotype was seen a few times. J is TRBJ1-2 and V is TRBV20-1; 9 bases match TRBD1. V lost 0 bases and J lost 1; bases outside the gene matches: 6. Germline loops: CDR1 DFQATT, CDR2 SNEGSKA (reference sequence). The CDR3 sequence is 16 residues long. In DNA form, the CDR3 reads TGCAGTGCTAGAGAACAGGACAGGGGAAATAACTATGGCTACACCTTC. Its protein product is CSAREQDRGNNYGYTF.

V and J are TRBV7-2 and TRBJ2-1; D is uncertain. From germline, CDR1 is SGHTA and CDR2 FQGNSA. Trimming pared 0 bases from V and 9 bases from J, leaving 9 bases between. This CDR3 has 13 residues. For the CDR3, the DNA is TGTGCCAGCAGCTTAGCCGAGGTCGCTGAGCAGTTCTTC. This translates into CASSLAEVAEQFF.

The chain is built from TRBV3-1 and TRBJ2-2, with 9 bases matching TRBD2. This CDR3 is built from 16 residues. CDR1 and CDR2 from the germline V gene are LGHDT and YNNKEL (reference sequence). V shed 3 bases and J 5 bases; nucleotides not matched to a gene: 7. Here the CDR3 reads CASSQGAGGRTGELFF. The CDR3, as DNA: TGTGCCAGCAGCCAGGGAGCGGGAGGCAGAACCGGGGAGCTGTTTTTT.

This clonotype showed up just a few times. This chain's CDR3 is CASSLRDRDLGYTF. The CDR3, as DNA: TGTGCCAGCAGCTTAAGGGACAGGGACCTTGGCTACACCTTC. The chain combines TRBV7-8 with TRBJ1-2, with 9 bases identical to TRBD1. V trimming: 2 bases; J trimming: 7 bases; junction bases outside the gene matches: 5. Looked up from germline, CDR1 is SGHVS and CDR2 is FQNEAQ. CDR3 length: 14 residues.

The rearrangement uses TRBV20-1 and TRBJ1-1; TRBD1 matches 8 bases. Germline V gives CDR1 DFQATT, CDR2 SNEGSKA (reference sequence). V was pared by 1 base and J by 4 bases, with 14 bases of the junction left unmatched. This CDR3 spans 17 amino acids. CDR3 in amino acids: CSARGVGDRRVSTEAFF. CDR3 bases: TGCAGTGCTAGAGGAGTGGGGGACAGGAGGGTTAGCACTGAAGCTTTCTTT.

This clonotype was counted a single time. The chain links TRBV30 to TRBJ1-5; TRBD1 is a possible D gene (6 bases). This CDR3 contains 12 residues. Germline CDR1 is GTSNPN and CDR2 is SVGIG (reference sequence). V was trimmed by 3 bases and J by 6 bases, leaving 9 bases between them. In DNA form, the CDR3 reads TGTGCCTGGAGCAGGGGTCGTCAGCCCCAGCATTTT. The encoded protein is CAWSRGRQPQHF.

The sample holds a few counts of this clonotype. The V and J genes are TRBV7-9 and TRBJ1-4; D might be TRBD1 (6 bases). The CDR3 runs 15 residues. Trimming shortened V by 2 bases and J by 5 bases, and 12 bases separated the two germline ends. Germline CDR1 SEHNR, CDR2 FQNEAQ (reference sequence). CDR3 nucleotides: TGTGCCAGCAGCTTAAAGGCAGGGGAGAATGAAAAACTGTTTTTT. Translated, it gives CASSLKAGENEKLFF.